Below are 20 T cell receptor beta chains sequenced from a single sample in a study of PD-L1 blockade in urothelial cancer. Using immunoSEQ multiplex PCR, the repertoire was profiled, and TCRdb retains in-frame clones only, with some absent. Among 50,000 to 55,000 clones listed, 84% were seen once. The time point denotes: pretreatment peripheral blood. Sequenced here: PBMCs, sampled around atezolizumab (anti-PD-L1) treatment. Every receptor here comes from a man aged 50-60 years with urothelial cancer.

The chain combines TRBV6-1 with TRBJ1-5; D not certain. The CDR3 sequence is 15 residues long. Germline CDR1 reads MNHNS; CDR2 reads SASEGT. The germline V and J ends were trimmed by 7 bases and 1 base, with 14 bases remaining between them. In DNA, the CDR3 is TGTGCCAGCAACCCGGGAGGGTGGAGCAATCAGCCCCAGCATTTT. This translates into CASNPGGWSNQPQHF.

This chain joins TRBV6-5 and TRBJ2-1, with TRBD1 identical over 8 bases. From germline, CDR1 is MNHEY and CDR2 SVGAGI. This CDR3 is 14 amino acids long. V shed 6 bases and J 6 bases; nucleotides not matched to a gene: 7. The CDR3 DNA follows: TGTGCCAGCAGCTTCAGGGGGCAGGGCAATGAGCAGTTCTTC. Translated, it gives CASSFRGQGNEQFF.

This chain links TRBV30 with TRBJ2-7; 9 bases are shared with TRBD2. This CDR3 is built from 14 residues. V lost 5 bases, J lost 5 bases, and 10 bases stayed unmatched. CDR1 and CDR2 from the germline V gene are GTSNPN and SVGIG (reference sequence). The CDR3 nucleotides read TGTGCCTGGGGGGGCTCTAGCGGGGCCCACGAGCAGTACTTC. Protein product: CAWGGSSGAHEQYF.

The chain couples TRBV28 to TRBJ1-4; 7 bases agree with TRBD1. This CDR3 is built from 15 residues. Germline trimming cut 5 bases from V and 5 bases from J; bases unmatched to any gene: 8. The germline V gene encodes CDR1 MDHEN and CDR2 SYDVKM. Here the CDR3 DNA reads TGTGCCAGCAGTCAGACAGGGACCCAGAATGAAAAACTGTTTTTT. Its protein product is CASSQTGTQNEKLFF.

V and J are TRBV27 and TRBJ1-1; maybe TRBD1 (5 bases). CDR1 and CDR2 (germline): MNHEY, SMNVEV (reference sequence). The CDR3 consists of 15 residues. V lost 1 base and J lost 0, with 9 bases in between. As DNA, the CDR3 is TGTGCCAGCAGTTTATATGACAGTTTGAACACTGAAGCTTTCTTT. Translation: CASSLYDSLNTEAFF.

This chain links TRBV5-1 with TRBJ2-3, with TRBD2 matching over 8 bases. Germline CDR1 SGHRS, CDR2 YFSETQ. This CDR3 region has 14 residues. J was trimmed by 0 bases and V by 6 bases; bases with no gene match: 3. The CDR3 reads CASTGGGSTDTQYF. The CDR3 bases are TGCGCCAGCACCGGGGGGGGAAGCACAGATACGCAGTATTTT.

The V call is TRBV19, the J call TRBJ1-5, with D unclear. Germline V gene sequence: CDR1 LNHDA, CDR2 SQIVND (reference sequence). This CDR3 comprises 14 residues. The V end was cut by 8 bases, the J end by 7 bases, with 18 bases between. CDR3: CASGSEGRRQPQHF. DNA of the CDR3: TGTGCCAGTGGAAGCGAAGGTAGAAGGCAGCCCCAGCATTTT.

The gene calls are TRBV4-1 and TRBJ2-7; D might be TRBD1 (6 bases). V lost 0 bases and J 3 bases, leaving 12 bases between the germline ends. The CDR3 consists of 15 residues. The germline gives CDR1 MGHRA, CDR2 YSYEKL. DNA of the CDR3: TGCGCCAGCAGCCAAGAACAGGGACCCTTCTACGAGCAGTACTTC. It translates to CASSQEQGPFYEQYF.

This chain connects TRBV9 to TRBJ2-2, with D possibly matching TRBD2 (6 bases). The CDR3 has 16 residues. Germline CDR1 reads SGDLS; CDR2 reads YYNGEE. Trimming took off 1 base at V and 4 bases at J, with 14 bases between the two ends. The CDR3, as DNA: TGTGCCAGCAGCGTAACCCCGGACGGGGGCACCGGGGAGCTGTTTTTT. Translating gives CASSVTPDGGTGELFF.

The genes are TRBV7-2 and TRBJ1-5; 9 bases are shared with TRBD1. Germline CDR1 is SGHTA and CDR2 is FQGNSA. The CDR3 consists of 17 residues. The junction had 13 bases not matched to a gene; V was cut back by 3 bases and J by 7 bases. The CDR3 sequence is CASSLDRGGAQEQPQHF. The CDR3 DNA reads as TGTGCCAGCAGCTTGGACAGGGGAGGGGCCCAGGAGCAGCCCCAGCATTTT.

The rearrangement joins TRBV6-6 to TRBJ1-5; 7 bases line up with TRBD1. The V segment lost 6 bases and the J segment 5 bases; nucleotides outside the gene matches: 7. The CDR3 length is 14 residues. In germline, CDR1 is MNHNY, CDR2 SVGAGI (reference sequence). DNA for the CDR3: TGTGCCAGCAGATTCAGGGGGGACTATCAGCCCCAGCATTTT. Translating gives CASRFRGDYQPQHF.

V is TRBV7-9 and J is TRBJ1-2; the D gene is possibly TRBD1 (6 bases). This CDR3 spans 13 amino acids. V lost 5 bases to trimming and J lost 5 bases, with 12 bases between them. CDR1 SEHNR and CDR2 FQNEAQ come from the germline V gene (reference sequence). CDR3 residues: CASSPGQIYGYTF. In nucleotides, the CDR3 is TGTGCCAGCAGCCCTGGACAGATATATGGCTACACCTTC.

This chain links TRBV18 with TRBJ1-2, with TRBD1 as a possible D gene (5 bases). Germline assignment: CDR1 KGHSH and CDR2 LQKENI. The CDR3 length is 15 residues. The V gene lost 3 bases and the J gene lost 3 bases, with 14 bases spanning the gap. CDR3 coding DNA: TGTGCCAGCTCACCGGAACCGACAGTATACTATGGCTACACCTTC. The encoded protein is CASSPEPTVYYGYTF.

The chain is built from TRBV19 and TRBJ1-2; 9 bases fit TRBD1. The CDR3 consists of 15 residues. CDR1 and CDR2 (germline): LNHDA, SQIVND (reference sequence). Trimming cost V 3 bases and J 6 bases; bases outside gene matches: 8. The CDR3 region is CASSIPGGTGNGYTF. CDR3 sequence (DNA): TGTGCCAGTAGTATCCCGGGGGGGACAGGGAATGGCTACACCTTC.

This chain joins TRBV27 and TRBJ1-5, with D perhaps matching TRBD1 (6 bases). Trimming shortened V by 0 bases and J by 0 bases, and 15 bases separated the two germline ends. CDR1 is MNHEY and CDR2 is SMNVEV in the germline V gene (reference sequence). The CDR3 has 18 amino acids. Here the CDR3 DNA reads TGTGCCAGCAGTTTATCGCCTACAGGGTCCTATAGCAATCAGCCCCAGCATTTT. Translation: CASSLSPTGSYSNQPQHF.

The genes are TRBV5-1 and TRBJ2-1; 10 nucleotides agree with TRBD1. The CDR3 is 14 amino acids. Losses at the gene ends were 5 bases for V and 9 bases for J; bases not matched to a gene: 8. Germline V gives CDR1 SGHRS, CDR2 YFSETQ. The CDR3 spells CASSSVGQGTEQFF. CDR3 DNA: TGCGCCAGCAGTTCCGTGGGACAGGGGACTGAGCAGTTCTTC.

The chain has TRBV5-1 and TRBJ1-4, with 9 bases aligning to TRBD1. The CDR3 runs to 14 residues. CDR1 and CDR2 from the germline V gene are SGHRS and YFSETQ. After removal of 5 bases from V and 5 bases from J, the junction contained 4 bases not matched to a gene. CDR3 nucleotides: TGCGCCAGCAGGTACGGGACAGGGAATGAAAAACTGTTTTTT. This codes for CASRYGTGNEKLFF.

The chain carries TRBV14 and TRBJ2-1, with 9 bases matching TRBD2. CDR3 length equals 16 residues. Unmatched junction bases numbered 9, after V lost 0 bases and J lost 9 bases. Germline CDR1 and CDR2: SGHDN and FVKESK. The chain's CDR3 is CASSQEYAGGPSEQFF. The CDR3 region has the DNA TGTGCCAGCAGCCAAGAATACGCGGGGGGGCCGAGTGAGCAGTTCTTC.

The genes are TRBV28 and TRBJ2-7; D gene ambiguous. Trimming pared 2 bases from V and 3 bases from J, leaving 5 bases between. Germline loops: CDR1 MDHEN, CDR2 SYDVKM. The CDR3 is made up of 12 amino acids. The CDR3 sequence is CASSLPHYEQYF. Here the CDR3 DNA reads TGTGCCAGCAGTTTACCCCACTACGAGCAGTACTTC.

This clone came up once. The genes are TRBV30 and TRBJ1-2; 7 bases are shared with TRBD1. The CDR3 loop spans 12 amino acids. V gave up 2 bases and J gave up 5 bases; unmatched junction bases: 2. CDR1 is GTSNPN and CDR2 is SVGIG in the germline V gene (reference sequence). The CDR3 sequence: CAWSPGQYGYTF. Written as DNA, the CDR3 is TGTGCCTGGAGTCCGGGACAGTATGGCTACACCTTC.